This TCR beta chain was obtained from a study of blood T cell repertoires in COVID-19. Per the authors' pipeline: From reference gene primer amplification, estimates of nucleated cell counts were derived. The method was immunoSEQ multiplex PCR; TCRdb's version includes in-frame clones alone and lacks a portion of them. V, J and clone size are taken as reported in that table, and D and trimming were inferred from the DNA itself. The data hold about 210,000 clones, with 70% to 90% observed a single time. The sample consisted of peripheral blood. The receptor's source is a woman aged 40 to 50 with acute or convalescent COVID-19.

The DNA of the CDR3 is TGTGCCAGCAGCCCAGAGGGCTCATTAGGGGGCACAGATACGCAGTATTTT. Translation gives CASSPEGSLGGTDTQYF. This sequence joins TRBV3-1 (or the pseudogene TRBV3-2) and TRBJ2-3; D may correspond to TRBD1 or TRBD2 (5 bases each). The CDR3 length is 17 residues. The V gene lost 4 bases and the J gene lost 1 base, with 18 bases spanning the gap. From germline, CDR1 is LGHDT and CDR2 YNNKEL (reference sequence).